This record concerns one TCR beta chain sequence. This CDR3 region has 14 residues. V was cut by 5 bases and J by 3 bases, with 13 bases left in between. Per germline, CDR1 SGHAT and CDR2 FQNNGV. These data come from a study of T cell responses to AZD1222 COVID-19 vaccine. The table came from immunoSEQ multiplex PCR; TCRdb's copy has only in-frame clones and leaves some out. Among more than 120,000 clones, roughly 90% were seen once, and the ten largest hold 1.5% to 2%. The sequencing used peripheral blood, collected 28 days after the second AZD1222 dose. This TCR derives from an adult who received the AZD1222 COVID-19 vaccine. The chain carries TRBV11-2 and TRBJ1-1; D possibly corresponds to TRBD1 (5 bases). The CDR3 region has the DNA TGTGCCAGCAGCCCCGGGGGTCGTTACACTGAAGCTTTCTTT. Translating gives CASSPGGRYTEAFF.